This entry is about one T cell receptor (beta chain). Here immunoSEQ multiplex PCR was the method, and the copy in TCRdb shows in-frame clones only, minus some. Of roughly 20,000 clones in the sample, 70% to 85% were seen once. The data originate from a study of PD-1 blockade in classical Hodgkin lymphoma. This CDR3 region has 15 residues. V gave up 3 bases and J gave up 6 bases, with 15 bases separating them. Germline loops: CDR1 LNHDA, CDR2 SQIVND (reference sequence). Every patient experienced relapse after autologous stem cell transplantation, and brentuximab vedotin exposure varied. Source: peripheral blood mononuclear cells (PBMCs), taken at baseline. The chain employs TRBV19 and TRBJ1-5; D perhaps matches TRBD1 (6 bases). This receptor was obtained from a human donor with classical Hodgkin lymphoma. The CDR3 sequence is CASSIDSGHSQPQHF. The CDR3 DNA sequence: TGTGCCAGTAGTATTGATTCGGGACACAGTCAGCCCCAGCATTTT. Full variable domain (outside the CDR3, taken from reference TRBV19 and TRBJ1-5): DGGITQSPKYLFRKEGQNVTLSCEQNLNHDAMYWYRQDPGQGLRLIYYSQIVNDFQKGDIAEGYSVSREKKESFPLTVTSAQKNPTAFYLCASSIDSGHSQPQHFGDGTRLSIL.